This is a list of T cell receptor beta chains from one sample in a study of blood T cell repertoires in COVID-19. Here immunoSEQ multiplex PCR was the method, and the copy in TCRdb shows in-frame clones only, minus some. The table lists about 63,000 clones, 60% to 85% of them singletons. The sample taken for sequencing was peripheral blood. Receptor source: a woman of 80 years or more with acute or convalescent COVID-19. Both conserved end residues are part of each CDR3.

j_call: TRBJ2-1; v_call: TRBV6-5; cdr3_aa: CASSYGRAPNNEQFF
j_call: TRBJ2-3; v_call: TRBV3-1/TRBV3-2; cdr3_aa: CASSQFSGTTDTQYF
j_call: TRBJ2-2; v_call: TRBV12-2; cdr3_aa: CASRLAGTDNTGELFF
j_call: TRBJ2-5; v_call: TRBV5-4; cdr3_aa: CASSSTTSGRETQYF
j_call: TRBJ2-3; v_call: TRBV29-1; cdr3_aa: CSAAVQHKQYF
j_call: TRBJ2-5; v_call: TRBV19; cdr3_aa: CASRRDNQETQYF
j_call: TRBJ2-2; v_call: TRBV21-1; cdr3_aa: CASSKSGLAGQTGELFF
j_call: TRBJ2-3; v_call: TRBV10-1; cdr3_aa: CASSETGASTDTQYF
j_call: TRBJ2-2; v_call: TRBV5-4; cdr3_aa: CASSLAVAANTGELFF
j_call: TRBJ2-3; v_call: TRBV28; cdr3_aa: CASRRVAADTQYF
j_call: TRBJ1-5; v_call: TRBV7-9; cdr3_aa: CASSDTRGKTGNQPQHF
j_call: TRBJ2-3; v_call: TRBV18; cdr3_aa: CASSPASAKTDTQYF
j_call: TRBJ2-1; v_call: TRBV28; cdr3_aa: CASNGAGVRNEQFF
j_call: TRBJ2-7; v_call: TRBV24-1; cdr3_aa: CATSDLIWDRGSYEQYF
j_call: TRBJ2-7; v_call: TRBV5-4; cdr3_aa: CASSVTSGEVHEQYF
j_call: TRBJ2-5; v_call: TRBV15; cdr3_aa: CATSRRAQGETQYF
j_call: TRBJ2-3; v_call: TRBV7-9; cdr3_aa: CASSSRDSRATSTQYF
j_call: TRBJ2-2; v_call: TRBV6-2/TRBV6-3; cdr3_aa: CASSAPGLAATGELFF
j_call: TRBJ2-2; v_call: TRBV10-3; cdr3_aa: CAIKVAGGVGELFF
j_call: TRBJ1-5; v_call: TRBV6-5; cdr3_aa: CASRRQGMYNQPQHF
j_call: TRBJ2-5; v_call: TRBV3-1/TRBV3-2; cdr3_aa: CASSQGGSGRATTQYF
j_call: TRBJ2-7; v_call: TRBV29-1; cdr3_aa: CSATGTFYEQYF
j_call: TRBJ1-1; v_call: TRBV18; cdr3_aa: CASSLQAGNTEAFF